This T cell receptor (beta chain) originates from a study of cytomegalovirus exposure and HLA in healthy donors. Use of 60 Vbeta and 13 Jbeta primers characterized the PCR. Libraries were prepared by immunoSEQ multiplex PCR; TCRdb keeps only in-frame clonotypes and omits some of them. The sample shows 150,000 to 200,000 clones, 80% to 90% of them seen only once. The receptor was isolated from a man aged 18 to 30 in good health and CMV-seropositive. Sequenced: PBMCs.

The CDR3 nucleotides are TGCGCCAGCAGCCCAGGGTCTCCCGATACGCAGTATTTT. Protein sequence: CASSPGSPDTQYF. The chain links TRBV4-3 to TRBJ2-3; TRBD1 is a possible D gene (5 bases). This CDR3 is built from 13 residues. CDR1 is LGHNA and CDR2 is YSLEER in the germline V gene. Trimming left V 4 bases short and J 6 bases short, with 11 bases between.